The rows below give T cell receptor beta chains drawn from one sample of a study of identical twins. TCRdb re-called the 5' RACE reads through MiXCR, storing one row per CDR3 protein. This table holds 350,000 to 450,000 distinct CDR3 sequences, around 20% found once. Sequencing was performed on naive T cells sorted from blood. These receptors were collected from a middle-aged man in good health. CDR3s include the opening cysteine and the closing phenylalanine or tryptophan. The order of the fields is CDR3 protein, CDR3 DNA, V gene, clone size, J gene, D gene. The D gene is left open where the match is weak. For some rows the clone size is stated as once, few or many, or as a class when expanded; others skip it.

CDR3aa: CASRRMGQGAEAFF
CDR3nt: TGTGCCAGCAGGCGTATGGGACAGGGGGCTGAAGCTTTCTTT
v_gene: TRBV27
abundance: -
j_gene: TRBJ1-1
d_gene: TRBD1

CDR3aa: CASSLTGLADNEQFF
CDR3nt: TGTGCCAGCAGTTTAACTGGACTAGCGGACAATGAGCAGTTCTTC
v_gene: TRBV12-3/TRBV12-4
abundance: many
j_gene: TRBJ2-1
d_gene: TRBD2

CDR3aa: CASIPLPTGDYEQYF
CDR3nt: TGCGCCAGCATCCCACTCCCAACTGGCGACTACGAGCAGTACTTC
v_gene: TRBV5-1
abundance: -
j_gene: TRBJ2-7
d_gene: -

CDR3aa: CATSLRDQKREQYF
CDR3nt: TGTGCCACCAGTCTAAGGGACCAAAAGAGAGAGCAGTACTTC
v_gene: TRBV24-1
abundance: -
j_gene: TRBJ2-7
d_gene: -

CDR3aa: CASSQDTRLGETQYF
CDR3nt: TGTGCCAGCAGCCAAGATACCAGACTCGGTGAGACCCAGTACTTC
v_gene: TRBV4-2
abundance: few
j_gene: TRBJ2-5
d_gene: -

CDR3aa: CASSLEGTEGSIQYF
CDR3nt: TGCGCCAGCAGCTTGGAGGGGACCGAGGGAAGCATTCAGTACTTC
v_gene: TRBV5-1
abundance: -
j_gene: TRBJ2-4
d_gene: -

CDR3aa: CASSKGWRGPSGVDTQYF
CDR3nt: TGTGCCAGCAGCAAAGGGTGGCGTGGGCCTAGCGGGGTTGATACGCAGTATTTT
v_gene: TRBV6-1
abundance: -
j_gene: TRBJ2-3
d_gene: TRBD2

CDR3aa: CASSSTAGGGPEVSYNEQFF
CDR3nt: TGTGCCAGCAGCTCAACCGCTGGTGGCGGGCCGGAAGTATCCTACAATGAGCAGTTCTTC
v_gene: TRBV5-4
abundance: few
j_gene: TRBJ2-1
d_gene: -

CDR3aa: CASSFRLAGVYEQYF
CDR3nt: TGTGCCAGCAGCTTCAGACTAGCGGGGGTATACGAGCAGTACTTC
v_gene: TRBV7-6
abundance: -
j_gene: TRBJ2-7
d_gene: TRBD2

CDR3aa: CASTISAGAETQYF
CDR3nt: TGTGCCAGCACTATTAGTGCGGGAGCGGAGACCCAGTACTTC
v_gene: TRBV12-3/TRBV12-4
abundance: few
j_gene: TRBJ2-5
d_gene: TRBD2

CDR3aa: CASSHWGDPYEQYF
CDR3nt: TGTGCCAGCAGCCATTGGGGGGACCCCTACGAGCAGTACTTC
v_gene: TRBV7-2
abundance: -
j_gene: TRBJ2-7
d_gene: -

CDR3aa: CASGLAGSYNEQFF
CDR3nt: TGCGCCAGCGGTCTAGCGGGGTCCTACAATGAGCAGTTCTTC
v_gene: TRBV5-1
abundance: many
j_gene: TRBJ2-1
d_gene: TRBD2

CDR3aa: CASSFIGQFTAPPKTEAFF
CDR3nt: TGTGCCAGCAGTTTTATAGGACAGTTCACAGCCCCACCGAAGACTGAAGCTTTCTTT
v_gene: TRBV27
abundance: -
j_gene: TRBJ1-1
d_gene: -

CDR3aa: CASSLNRATEAFF
CDR3nt: TGCGCCAGCAGCCTGAACAGGGCCACTGAAGCTTTCTTT
v_gene: TRBV5-1
abundance: few
j_gene: TRBJ1-1
d_gene: -

CDR3aa: CASSHVPSGNTIYF
CDR3nt: TGCGCCAGCAGCCACGTGCCCTCTGGAAACACCATATATTTT
v_gene: TRBV4-1
abundance: few
j_gene: TRBJ1-3
d_gene: -

CDR3aa: CASSYRGRVTEAFF
CDR3nt: TGTGCCAGCAGCTACAGGGGGCGCGTGACTGAAGCTTTCTTT
v_gene: TRBV12-3/TRBV12-4
abundance: many
j_gene: TRBJ1-1
d_gene: TRBD1

CDR3aa: CSARVGSYNEQFF
CDR3nt: TGCAGTGCTAGGGTGGGCTCCTACAATGAGCAGTTCTTC
v_gene: TRBV20-1
abundance: many
j_gene: TRBJ2-1
d_gene: -

CDR3aa: CSARDAGQKNIQYF
CDR3nt: TGCAGTGCTAGAGATGCGGGACAGAAAAACATTCAGTACTTC
v_gene: TRBV20-1
abundance: -
j_gene: TRBJ2-4
d_gene: -

CDR3aa: CASSKLAGAYNEQFF
CDR3nt: TGTGCCAGCAGCAAACTAGCGGGGGCCTACAATGAGCAGTTCTTC
v_gene: TRBV9
abundance: -
j_gene: TRBJ2-1
d_gene: TRBD2

CDR3aa: CASSRLAGGHTDTQYF
CDR3nt: TGTGCCAGCAGTCGACTAGCGGGAGGTCACACAGATACGCAGTATTTT
v_gene: TRBV6-1
abundance: -
j_gene: TRBJ2-3
d_gene: TRBD2

CDR3aa: CASSIEHRPRDIQYF
CDR3nt: TGTGCCAGTAGTATAGAGCACCGACCAAGGGACATTCAGTACTTC
v_gene: TRBV19
abundance: -
j_gene: TRBJ2-4
d_gene: -

CDR3aa: CASRERRSGSADTQYF
CDR3nt: TGTGCCAGCAGAGAACGACGTAGCGGGAGTGCAGATACGCAGTATTTT
v_gene: TRBV6-1
abundance: -
j_gene: TRBJ2-3
d_gene: TRBD2

CDR3aa: CSALTSGKETQYF
CDR3nt: TGCAGTGCCCTGACTAGCGGAAAAGAGACCCAGTACTTC
v_gene: TRBV20-1
abundance: -
j_gene: TRBJ2-5
d_gene: TRBD2

CDR3aa: CASSQEGRRVDTQYF
CDR3nt: TGCGCCAGCAGCCAAGAAGGACGGAGGGTGGATACGCAGTATTTT
v_gene: TRBV4-1
abundance: few
j_gene: TRBJ2-3
d_gene: -

CDR3aa: CASSVLAGGPDTQYF
CDR3nt: TGCGCCAGCAGTGTTCTGGCGGGAGGACCAGATACGCAGTATTTT
v_gene: TRBV10-2
abundance: many
j_gene: TRBJ2-3
d_gene: TRBD2

CDR3aa: CSVIGTDGTDTQYF
CDR3nt: TGCAGCGTTATAGGGACGGACGGCACAGATACGCAGTATTTT
v_gene: TRBV29-1
abundance: -
j_gene: TRBJ2-3
d_gene: -

CDR3aa: CASSYAPLDGYTF
CDR3nt: TGTGCCAGCAGTTACGCCCCCTTAGATGGCTACACCTTC
v_gene: TRBV6-2/TRBV6-3
abundance: few
j_gene: TRBJ1-2
d_gene: -

CDR3aa: CASSPLGQANYNEQFF
CDR3nt: TGTGCCAGCTCACCACTGGGACAGGCCAACTACAATGAGCAGTTCTTC
v_gene: TRBV18
abundance: many
j_gene: TRBJ2-1
d_gene: TRBD1

CDR3aa: CASSPQSAGSGEQYF
CDR3nt: TGTGCCAGCTCACCACAGTCCGCGGGATCGGGGGAGCAGTACTTC
v_gene: TRBV18
abundance: -
j_gene: TRBJ2-7
d_gene: -

CDR3aa: CASNNRISYEQYF
CDR3nt: TGTGCCAGCAACAACAGGATTTCCTACGAGCAGTACTTC
v_gene: TRBV5-6
abundance: few
j_gene: TRBJ2-7
d_gene: -

CDR3aa: CASSLVTSGLTGELFF
CDR3nt: TGCGCCAGCAGCTTGGTGACTAGCGGATTAACCGGGGAGCTGTTTTTT
v_gene: TRBV5-1
abundance: many
j_gene: TRBJ2-2
d_gene: TRBD2

CDR3aa: CSAPDPAGGYNEQFF
CDR3nt: TGCAGTGCTCCGGACCCAGCGGGGGGTTACAATGAGCAGTTCTTC
v_gene: TRBV20-1
abundance: few
j_gene: TRBJ2-1
d_gene: TRBD2

CDR3aa: CATSDLDHYYGYTF
CDR3nt: TGTGCCACCAGTGATTTGGACCATTACTATGGCTACACCTTC
v_gene: TRBV24-1
abundance: -
j_gene: TRBJ1-2
d_gene: -

CDR3aa: CASSPTSGGDEQFF
CDR3nt: TGTGCCAGCAGTCCTACCAGCGGGGGCGATGAGCAGTTCTTC
v_gene: TRBV12-3/TRBV12-4
abundance: -
j_gene: TRBJ2-1
d_gene: TRBD2

CDR3aa: CASSGGAGHKNIQYF
CDR3nt: TGTGCCAGCAGCGGGGGAGCGGGCCACAAAAACATTCAGTACTTC
v_gene: TRBV14
abundance: -
j_gene: TRBJ2-4
d_gene: -

CDR3aa: CSVGGTSGAYEQYF
CDR3nt: TGCAGCGTTGGAGGGACTAGCGGGGCCTACGAGCAGTACTTC
v_gene: TRBV29-1
abundance: -
j_gene: TRBJ2-7
d_gene: TRBD2

CDR3aa: CASSSSTEQYF
CDR3nt: TGTGCCAGCAGTTCGTCTACGGAGCAGTACTTC
v_gene: TRBV12-3/TRBV12-4
abundance: -
j_gene: TRBJ2-7
d_gene: -

CDR3aa: CASSTETGSYEQYF
CDR3nt: TGTGCCAGCAGCACCGAGACAGGGTCCTACGAGCAGTACTTC
v_gene: TRBV11-1
abundance: few
j_gene: TRBJ2-7
d_gene: TRBD1

CDR3aa: CASSQEGRNTGELFF
CDR3nt: TGTGCCAGCAGCCAAGAGGGGAGGAACACCGGGGAGCTGTTTTTT
v_gene: TRBV4-2
abundance: few
j_gene: TRBJ2-2
d_gene: -

CDR3aa: CASSYSGDSYNEQFF
CDR3nt: TGCGCCAGCAGCTACTCAGGGGACTCCTACAATGAGCAGTTCTTC
v_gene: TRBV5-1
abundance: many
j_gene: TRBJ2-1
d_gene: -

CDR3aa: CASSHLVGGETQYF
CDR3nt: TGTGCCAGCAGTCACCTAGTAGGGGGAGAGACCCAGTACTTC
v_gene: TRBV6-2/TRBV6-3
abundance: few
j_gene: TRBJ2-5
d_gene: -

CDR3aa: CASSSSAGEQYEQYF
CDR3nt: TGTGCCAGCAGTTCCTCAGCGGGAGAGCAATACGAGCAGTACTTC
v_gene: TRBV28
abundance: -
j_gene: TRBJ2-7
d_gene: TRBD2

CDR3aa: CASSLTSQGWQETQYF
CDR3nt: TGCGCCAGCAGCTTGACCTCACAGGGTTGGCAAGAGACCCAGTACTTC
v_gene: TRBV5-1
abundance: -
j_gene: TRBJ2-5
d_gene: -

CDR3aa: CSRQVNEKLFF
CDR3nt: TGCAGCAGACAAGTTAATGAAAAACTGTTTTTT
v_gene: TRBV20-1
abundance: -
j_gene: TRBJ1-4
d_gene: -

CDR3aa: CASRDRGPQTQYF
CDR3nt: TGTGCCAGCAGGGACAGGGGGCCTCAGACCCAGTACTTC
v_gene: TRBV12-3/TRBV12-4
abundance: many
j_gene: TRBJ2-5
d_gene: TRBD1